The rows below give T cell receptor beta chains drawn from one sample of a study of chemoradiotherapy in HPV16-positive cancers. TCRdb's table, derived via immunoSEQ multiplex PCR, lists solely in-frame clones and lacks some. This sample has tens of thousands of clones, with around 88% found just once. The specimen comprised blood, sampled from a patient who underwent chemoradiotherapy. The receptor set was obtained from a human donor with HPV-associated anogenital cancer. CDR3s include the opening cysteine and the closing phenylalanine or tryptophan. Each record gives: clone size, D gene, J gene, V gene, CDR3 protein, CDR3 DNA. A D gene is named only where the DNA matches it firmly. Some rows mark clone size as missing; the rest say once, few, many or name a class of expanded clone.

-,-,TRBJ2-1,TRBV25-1,CASVLGNEQFF,TGTGCCAGCGTACTGGGCAATGAGCAGTTCTTC
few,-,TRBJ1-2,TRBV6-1,CASSGTQGNYGYTF,TGTGCCAGCAGTGGTACCCAGGGTAACTATGGCTACACCTTC
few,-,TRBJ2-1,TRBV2,CASSGGRGRNEQFF,TGTGCCAGCAGCGGAGGACGGGGGCGCAATGAGCAGTTCTTC
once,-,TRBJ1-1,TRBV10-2,CASGVGVNTEAFF,TGCGCCAGCGGGGTGGGGGTTAACACTGAAGCTTTCTTT
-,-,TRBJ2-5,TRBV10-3,CAISRGFLGGRETQYF,TGTGCCATCAGCCGGGGATTTCTTGGGGGAAGAGAGACCCAGTACTTC
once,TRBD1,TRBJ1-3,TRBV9,CASSVTQTGGTGNTIYF,TGTGCCAGCAGCGTAACCCAAACAGGGGGCACTGGAAACACCATATATTTT
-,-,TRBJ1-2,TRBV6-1,CASSDGYGTGRYGYTF,TGTGCCAGCAGTGATGGTTACGGGACGGGTCGCTATGGCTACACCTTC
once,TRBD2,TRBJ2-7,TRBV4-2,CASSQLPGGLAGAFPHEQYF,TGTGCCAGCAGCCAATTACCTGGGGGACTAGCGGGAGCTTTTCCCCACGAGCAGTACTTC
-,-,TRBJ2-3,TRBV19,CASRTGLSSTDTQYF,TGTGCCAGTAGAACGGGCCTATCTAGCACAGATACGCAGTATTTT
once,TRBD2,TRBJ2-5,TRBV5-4,CASSLLLAGEQETQYF,TGTGCCAGCAGCTTGTTGTTAGCGGGAGAACAAGAGACCCAGTACTTC
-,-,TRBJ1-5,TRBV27,CASSQLNPGQPQHF,TGTGCCAGCAGCCAGCTGAACCCAGGTCAGCCCCAGCATTTT
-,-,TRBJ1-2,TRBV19,CASSTDFVYNGDYGYTF,TGTGCCAGTAGTACCGACTTCGTTTATAACGGGGACTATGGCTACACCTTC
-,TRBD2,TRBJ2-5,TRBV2,CASSDWIAGGRETQYF,TGTGCCAGCAGTGACTGGATAGCGGGGGGTCGTGAGACCCAGTACTTC
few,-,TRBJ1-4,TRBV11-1,CASSFDGRMTGREKLFF,TGTGCCAGCAGCTTCGACGGAAGGATGACGGGGAGGGAAAAACTGTTTTTT
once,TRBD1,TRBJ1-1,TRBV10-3,CAIRTGGDNTEAFF,TGTGCCATCAGGACAGGGGGAGATAACACTGAAGCTTTCTTT
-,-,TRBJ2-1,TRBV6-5,CASSYGRAGNEQFF,TGTGCCAGCAGTTATGGAAGGGCAGGCAATGAGCAGTTCTTC
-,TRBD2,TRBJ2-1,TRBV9,CASSSSGSSYNEQFF,TGTGCCAGCAGCTCTAGCGGGAGCTCCTACAATGAGCAGTTCTTC
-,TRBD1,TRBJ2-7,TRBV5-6,CASSWDRVYEQYF,TGTGCCAGCAGCTGGGACAGGGTCTACGAGCAGTACTTC
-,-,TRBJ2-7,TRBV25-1,CASSEPGLYEQYF,TGTGCCAGCAGTGAACCAGGGCTGTACGAGCAGTACTTC
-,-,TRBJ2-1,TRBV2,CASSEGALQFF,TGTGCCAGCAGTGAAGGGGCTTTACAGTTCTTC
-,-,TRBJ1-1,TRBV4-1,CASSQERAFNTEAFF,TGCGCCAGCAGCCAAGAACGGGCCTTTAACACTGAAGCTTTCTTT
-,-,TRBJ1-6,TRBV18,CASSPNGQNSPLHF,TGTGCCAGCTCACCAAACGGGCAGAATTCACCCCTCCACTTT
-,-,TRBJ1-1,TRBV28,CASREVGAFF,TGTGCCAGCAGGGAGGTAGGAGCTTTCTTT
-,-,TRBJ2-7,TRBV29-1,CSVEGPSYEQYF,TGCAGCGTTGAAGGACCGTCCTACGAGCAGTACTTC
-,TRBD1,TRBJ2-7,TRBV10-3,CATSLGTASYEQYF,TGTGCCACATCTCTGGGGACAGCTTCCTACGAGCAGTACTTC
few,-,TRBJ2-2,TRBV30,CAWNGIRATGELFF,TGTGCCTGGAATGGGATCAGGGCTACCGGGGAGCTGTTTTTT
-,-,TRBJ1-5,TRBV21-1,CASSPGGDRGGPQHF,TGTGCCAGCAGCCCAGGGGGCGACAGGGGAGGGCCCCAGCATTTT
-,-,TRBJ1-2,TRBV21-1,CASSKNGTVTSYGYTF,TGTGCCAGCAGCAAAAATGGGACAGTTACCTCCTATGGCTACACCTTC
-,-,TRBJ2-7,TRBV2,CASRIEGYEQYF,TGTGCCAGCAGGATAGAGGGTTACGAGCAGTACTTC
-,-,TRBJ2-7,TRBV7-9,CASSLGILYEQYF,TGTGCCAGCAGCTTGGGGATTCTCTACGAGCAGTACTTC